The rows below give T cell receptor beta chains drawn from one sample of a study of CD8+CD57+ T cells in acquired aplastic anemia. TCRdb recomputed calls from the reads with MiXCR, one row per CDR3 protein. The data contain approximately 190,000 distinct CDR3 sequences, under 70% of them seen just once; the ten biggest clones take up roughly 46%. Specimen: sorted CD4+, CD8+, or CD8+CD57+ T cells (not recorded which) from PBMCs. These receptors were obtained from a human donor with severe aplastic anemia or a healthy control (not recorded which). Both conserved end residues are part of each CDR3. The D gene is left open where the match is weak. Clone size is not always given. Where it is, it says once, few, many or a class for expanded clones.

clone_size,j_call,v_call,d_call,cdr3_aa,cdr3_nt
NA,TRBJ2-7,TRBV7-9,TRBD1,CTSSAGDRGGEQYF,TGTACCAGCAGCGCGGGGGACAGGGGTGGGGAGCAGTACTTC
few,TRBJ1-2,TRBV2,TRBD1,CAITGGLDYGYTF,TGTGCCATCACAGGGGGCCTGGACTATGGCTACACCTTC
NA,TRBJ1-1,TRBV9,TRBD1,CASSGWTGERGPNTEAFF,TGTGCCAGCAGCGGATGGACAGGGGAGCGGGGACCGAACACTGAAGCTTTCTTT
NA,TRBJ1-4,TRBV20-1,NA,CSATGPGVTNEKLFF,TGCAGTGCCACGGGGCCCGGGGTAACTAATGAAAAACTGTTTTTT
NA,TRBJ1-2,TRBV29-1,NA,CSVAAINYGYTF,TGCAGCGTTGCGGCCATAAACTATGGCTACACCTTC
NA,TRBJ2-7,TRBV7-2,NA,CASSFSPVSYEQYF,TGTGCCAGCAGCTTTTCCCCAGTCTCCTACGAGCAGTACTTC
many,TRBJ2-3,TRBV13,TRBD1,CASSFDRGQDTQYF,TGTGCCAGCAGCTTCGACAGGGGGCAAGATACGCAGTATTTT
few,TRBJ2-1,TRBV29-1,TRBD1,CSVGRDSYNEQFF,TGCAGCGTTGGCCGGGACAGCTACAATGAGCAGTTCTTC
many,TRBJ2-7,TRBV9,TRBD2,CASSAEGASGGSYEQYF,TGTGCCAGCAGCGCGGAGGGGGCTAGCGGGGGCTCCTACGAGCAGTACTTC
few,TRBJ2-5,TRBV7-9,NA,CASSLEGWGHGTQYF,TGTGCCAGCAGCTTAGAGGGTTGGGGGCACGGGACCCAGTACTTC
many,TRBJ1-2,TRBV27,TRBD1,CASSTAGTGDGYTF,TGTGCCAGCAGCACCGCCGGGACAGGGGATGGCTACACCTTC
NA,TRBJ2-4,TRBV2,NA,CASSQDGVSLDIQYF,TGTGCCAGCAGCCAAGATGGCGTATCTCTCGACATTCAGTACTTC
NA,TRBJ2-1,TRBV19,NA,CASSIGSGLYNEQFF,TGTGCCAGTAGTATCGGATCCGGCCTCTACAATGAGCAGTTCTTC
NA,TRBJ2-2,TRBV29-1,NA,CSVGGRTGELFF,TGCAGCGTTGGAGGCAGGACCGGGGAGCTGTTTTTT
NA,TRBJ2-1,TRBV7-8,TRBD2,CASSLGTSGGSGIF,TGTGCCAGCAGCTTAGGGACTAGCGGGGGGTCCGGGATCTTC
many,TRBJ1-5,TRBV12-3/TRBV12-4,TRBD1,CASRPGTGVNQPQHF,TGTGCCAGCAGGCCCGGGACAGGGGTCAATCAGCCCCAGCATTTT
NA,TRBJ1-2,TRBV7-8,TRBD1,CASSLGTGSNYGYTF,TGTGCCAGCAGCTTAGGGACAGGGTCAAACTATGGCTACACCTTC
NA,TRBJ1-4,TRBV19,TRBD1,CASSPSDRVREKLFF,TGTGCCAGTAGTCCCTCAGACAGGGTGCGGGAAAAACTGTTTTTT
few,TRBJ2-6,TRBV24-1,NA,CATSDFKRGANVLTF,TGTGCCACCAGTGATTTCAAGCGCGGGGCCAACGTCCTGACTTTC
NA,TRBJ2-5,TRBV7-9,NA,CASSLWAGETQYF,TGTGCCAGCAGCTTATGGGCGGGGGAGACCCAGTACTTC
NA,TRBJ2-1,TRBV19,TRBD2,CASSILASSSYNEQFF,TGTGCCAGTAGCATACTAGCGAGCTCCTCCTACAATGAGCAGTTCTTC
NA,TRBJ2-7,TRBV19,TRBD2,CASSLAGVNHEQYF,TGTGCCAGTAGTCTAGCGGGAGTTAACCACGAGCAGTACTTC
NA,TRBJ2-1,TRBV9,TRBD2,CASSLAGGNNEQFF,TGTGCCAGCAGCTTAGCGGGGGGTAACAATGAGCAGTTCTTC
NA,TRBJ2-2,TRBV15,NA,CATSREWASYEQYFGELFF,NA
NA,TRBJ1-4,TRBV7-9,NA,CASSKGGTYEKLFF,TGTGCCAGCAGCAAAGGTGGGACTTATGAAAAACTGTTTTTT
NA,TRBJ2-5,TRBV24-1,NA,CATSSRETQYF,TGTGCCACCAGCAGCCGGGAGACCCAGTACTTC
NA,TRBJ2-3,TRBV7-8,TRBD1,CASSPGATLSGGGSTDTQYF,TGTGCCAGCAGCCCAGGTGCGACGTTGTCAGGGGGCGGGAGCACAGATACGCAGTATTTT
few,TRBJ1-1,TRBV10-2,NA,CASSEMLNTEAFF,TGCGCCAGCAGTGAGATGCTGAACACTGAAGCTTTCTTT
NA,TRBJ1-1,TRBV5-5,NA,CASSWIELTEAFF,TGTGCCAGCAGCTGGATCGAGCTGACTGAAGCTTTCTTT
NA,TRBJ2-7,TRBV7-8,TRBD2,CASSLAGGVNSYEQYF,TGTGCCAGCAGCTTAGCGGGGGGGGTTAACTCCTACGAGCAGTACTTC
many,TRBJ1-1,TRBV12-3/TRBV12-4,NA,CASSLSGMNTEAFF,TGTGCCAGCAGTTTGTCGGGGATGAACACTGAAGCTTTCTTT
NA,TRBJ1-1,TRBV30,NA,CAWSGDHTANTEAFF,TGTGCCTGGAGTGGCGATCACACGGCGAACACTGAAGCTTTCTTT
many,TRBJ2-5,TRBV28,TRBD2,CASSIAGDNRETQYF,TGTGCCAGCAGTATAGCGGGGGATAATAGAGAGACCCAGTACTTC
NA,TRBJ2-7,TRBV25-1,NA,CAGSESFQGIDEQCF,TGTGCCGGCAGTGAATCGTTTCAGGGGATCGACGAGCAGTGCTTC
NA,TRBJ2-2,TRBV7-9,TRBD1,CASSRLGTATGELFF,TGTGCCAGCAGCCGCCTGGGGACAGCTACCGGGGAGCTGTTTTTT
NA,TRBJ2-7,TRBV19,TRBD2,CASSIYGGGPYGQYF,TGTGCCAGTAGTATTTACGGGGGAGGGCCGTACGGGCAGTACTTC
once,TRBJ2-3,TRBV7-9,TRBD2,CASSPLAGGPTDTQYF,TGTGCCAGCAGCCCACTAGCGGGAGGACCCACAGATACGCAGTATTTT
NA,TRBJ2-7,TRBV5-4,NA,CASSLYSDYEQYF,TGTGCCAGCAGCTTGTATTCCGACTACGAGCAGTACTTC
NA,TRBJ1-1,TRBV7-2,NA,CASSPEWGAEAFF,TGTGCCAGCAGCCCCGAGTGGGGTGCTGAAGCTTTCTTT
NA,TRBJ2-2,TRBV10-3,TRBD2,CAISGLAGGTDTGELFF,TGTGCCATCAGTGGCCTAGCGGGGGGGACGGACACCGGGGAGCTGTTTTTT
NA,TRBJ2-7,TRBV5-8,NA,CASSPLTSGYEQYF,TGTGCCAGCAGCCCGTTGACTAGTGGGTACGAGCAGTACTTC
NA,TRBJ2-7,TRBV29-1,NA,CSVFRGSSYEQYF,TGCAGCGTTTTTCGGGGGAGCTCCTACGAGCAGTACTTC
NA,TRBJ1-5,TRBV7-7,NA,CASSLHPAVPTLGNQPQHF,TGTGCTAGCAGCTTACACCCGGCAGTCCCCACTCTCGGCAATCAGCCCCAGCATTTT
NA,TRBJ1-1,TRBV29-1,NA,CSAGGQNTEAFF,TGCAGCGCCGGGGGGCAGAACACTGAAGCTTTCTTT
many,TRBJ2-7,TRBV9,NA,CASSVGSSYEQYF,TGTGCCAGCAGCGTGGGGAGCTCCTACGAGCAGTACTTC
NA,TRBJ1-2,TRBV3-1,NA,CASSAGDSLGTEGYTF,TGTGCCAGCAGCGCGGGGGACTCGCTGGGCACTGAGGGCTACACCTTC
NA,TRBJ2-3,TRBV5-1,TRBD2,CASSLSSGVTDTQYF,TGCGCCAGCAGCTTGTCTAGCGGGGTCACAGATACGCAGTATTTT
NA,TRBJ1-6,TRBV27,NA,CAGSLGPVAPLHF,TGTGCCGGCAGTTTAGGGCCTGTGGCCCCCCTCCACTTT